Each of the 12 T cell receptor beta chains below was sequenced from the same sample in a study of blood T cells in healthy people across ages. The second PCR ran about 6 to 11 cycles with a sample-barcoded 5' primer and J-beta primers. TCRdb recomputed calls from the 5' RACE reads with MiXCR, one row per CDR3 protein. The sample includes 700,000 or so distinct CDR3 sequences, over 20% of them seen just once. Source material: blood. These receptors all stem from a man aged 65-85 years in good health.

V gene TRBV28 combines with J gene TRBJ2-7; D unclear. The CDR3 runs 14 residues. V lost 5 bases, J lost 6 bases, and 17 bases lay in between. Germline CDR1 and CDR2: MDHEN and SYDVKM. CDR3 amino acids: CASSPPGSTSEQYF. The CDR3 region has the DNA TGTGCCAGCAGTCCCCCCGGTAGCACCAGCGAGCAGTACTTC.

Written as DNA, the CDR3 is TGCGCCAGCAACTCGACAGGGGGCTCTTCCTACGAGCAGTACTTC. It is translated as CASNSTGGSSYEQYF. V usage is TRBV5-1 and J usage is TRBJ2-7; 10 nucleotides line up with TRBD1. CDR3 size: 15 residues. Germline V gene data show CDR1 as SGHRS and CDR2 as YFSETQ. V lost 6 bases and J lost 1; bases outside the gene matches: 7.

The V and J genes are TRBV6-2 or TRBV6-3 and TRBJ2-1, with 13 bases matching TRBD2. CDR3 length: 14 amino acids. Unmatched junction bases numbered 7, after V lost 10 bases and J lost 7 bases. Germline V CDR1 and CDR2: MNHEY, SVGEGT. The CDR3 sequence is CATWTSGRMNEQFF. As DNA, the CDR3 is TGTGCCACGTGGACTAGCGGGAGAATGAATGAGCAGTTCTTC.

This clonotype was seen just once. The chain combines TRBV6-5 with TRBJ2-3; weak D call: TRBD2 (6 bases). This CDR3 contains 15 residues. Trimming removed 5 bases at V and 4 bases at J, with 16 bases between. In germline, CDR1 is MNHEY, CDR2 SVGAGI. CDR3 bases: TGTGCCAGCAGTCCCCAAGCGGGCAGAGCAGATACGCAGTATTTT. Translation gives CASSPQAGRADTQYF.

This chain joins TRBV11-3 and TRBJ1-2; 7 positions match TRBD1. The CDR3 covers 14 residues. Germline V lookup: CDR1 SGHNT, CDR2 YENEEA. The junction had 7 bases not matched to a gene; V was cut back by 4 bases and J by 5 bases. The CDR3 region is CASSYSDRTYGYTF. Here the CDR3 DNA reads TGTGCCAGCAGCTACTCGGACAGGACATATGGCTACACCTTC.

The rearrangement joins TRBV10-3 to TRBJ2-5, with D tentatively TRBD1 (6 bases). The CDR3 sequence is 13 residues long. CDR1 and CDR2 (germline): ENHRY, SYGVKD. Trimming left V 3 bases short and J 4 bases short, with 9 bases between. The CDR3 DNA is TGTGCCATCAGTGACACAGGGACAGAGACCCAGTACTTC. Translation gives CAISDTGTETQYF.

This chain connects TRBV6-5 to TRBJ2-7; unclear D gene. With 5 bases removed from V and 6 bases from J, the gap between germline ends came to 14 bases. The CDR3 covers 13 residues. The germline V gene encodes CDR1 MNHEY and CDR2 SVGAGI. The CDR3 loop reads CASSRGPDGEQYV. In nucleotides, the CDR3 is TGTGCCAGCAGTCGAGGACCCGACGGCGAGCAGTACGTC.

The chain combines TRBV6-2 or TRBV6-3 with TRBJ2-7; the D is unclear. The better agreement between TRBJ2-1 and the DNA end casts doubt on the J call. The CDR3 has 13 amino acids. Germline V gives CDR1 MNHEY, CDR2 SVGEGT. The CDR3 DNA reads TGTGCCAGCAGTTACCCTACAAACAATGAGCAGTTCTTC. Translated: CASSYPTNNEQFF.

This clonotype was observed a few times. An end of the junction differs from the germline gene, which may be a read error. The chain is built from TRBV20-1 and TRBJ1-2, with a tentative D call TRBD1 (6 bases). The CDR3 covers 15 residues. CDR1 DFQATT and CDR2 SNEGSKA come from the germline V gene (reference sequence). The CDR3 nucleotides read TGCAGTGCTAGCGACGTTGGGGGGACAAACTGTGGCTACACCTTC. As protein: CSASDVGGTNCGYTF.

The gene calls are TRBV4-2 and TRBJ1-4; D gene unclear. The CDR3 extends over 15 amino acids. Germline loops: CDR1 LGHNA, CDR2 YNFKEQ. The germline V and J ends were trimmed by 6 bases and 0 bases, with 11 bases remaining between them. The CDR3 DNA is TGTGCCAGCAGTCCCGCGGGTACAACTAATGAAAAACTGTTTTTT. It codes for CASSPAGTTNEKLFF.

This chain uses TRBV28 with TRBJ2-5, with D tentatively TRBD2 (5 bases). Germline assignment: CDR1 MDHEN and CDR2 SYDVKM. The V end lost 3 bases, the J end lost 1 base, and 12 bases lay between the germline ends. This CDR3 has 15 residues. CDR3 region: CASSFTGNRQETQYF. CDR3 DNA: TGTGCCAGCAGTTTCACCGGGAATCGCCAAGAGACCCAGTACTTC.

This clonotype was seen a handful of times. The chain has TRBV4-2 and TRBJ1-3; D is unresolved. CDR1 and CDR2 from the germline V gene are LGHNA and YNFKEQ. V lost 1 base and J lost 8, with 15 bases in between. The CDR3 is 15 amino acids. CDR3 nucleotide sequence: TGTGCCAGCAGCCAAGCAGTACGATCAAGGGACACCATATATTTT. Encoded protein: CASSQAVRSRDTIYF.